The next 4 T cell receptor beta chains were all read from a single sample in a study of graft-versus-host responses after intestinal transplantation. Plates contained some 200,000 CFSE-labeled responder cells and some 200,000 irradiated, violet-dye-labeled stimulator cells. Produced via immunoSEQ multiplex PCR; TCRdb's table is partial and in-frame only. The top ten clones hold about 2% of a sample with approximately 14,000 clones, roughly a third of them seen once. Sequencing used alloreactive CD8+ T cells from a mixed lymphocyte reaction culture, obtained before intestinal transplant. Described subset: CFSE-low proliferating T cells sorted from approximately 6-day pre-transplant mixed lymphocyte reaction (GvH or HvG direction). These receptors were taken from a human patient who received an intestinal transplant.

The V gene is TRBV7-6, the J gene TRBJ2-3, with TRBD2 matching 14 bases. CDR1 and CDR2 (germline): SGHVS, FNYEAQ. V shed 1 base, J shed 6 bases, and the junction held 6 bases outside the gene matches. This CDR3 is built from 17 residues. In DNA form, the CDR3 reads TGTGCCAGCAGCTTAGGTTCGACTAGCGGGGGGGCCGATACGCAGTATTTT. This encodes CASSLGSTSGGADTQYF.

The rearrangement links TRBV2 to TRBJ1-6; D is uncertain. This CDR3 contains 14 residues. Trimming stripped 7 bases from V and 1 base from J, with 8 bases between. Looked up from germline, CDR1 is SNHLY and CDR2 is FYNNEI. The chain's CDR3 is CASKSGSYNSPLHF. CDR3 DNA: TGTGCCAGCAAGTCGGGATCCTATAATTCACCCCTCCACTTT.

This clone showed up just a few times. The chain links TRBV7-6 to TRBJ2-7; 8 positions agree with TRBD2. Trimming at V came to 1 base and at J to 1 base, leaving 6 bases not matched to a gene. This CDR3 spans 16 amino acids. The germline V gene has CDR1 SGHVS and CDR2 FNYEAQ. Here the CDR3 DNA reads TGTGCCAGCAGCTTAGTCACTAGCGGAGGGTCCTACGAGCAGTACTTC. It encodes CASSLVTSGGSYEQYF.

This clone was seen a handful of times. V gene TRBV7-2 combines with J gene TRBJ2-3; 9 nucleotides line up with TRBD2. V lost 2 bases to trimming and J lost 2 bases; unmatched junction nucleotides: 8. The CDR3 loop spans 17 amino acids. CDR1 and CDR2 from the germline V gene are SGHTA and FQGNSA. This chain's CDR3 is CASSLWASGEYTDTQYF. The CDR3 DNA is TGTGCCAGCAGCTTATGGGCTAGCGGGGAATACACAGATACGCAGTATTTT. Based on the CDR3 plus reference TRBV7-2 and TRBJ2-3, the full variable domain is GAGVSQSPSNKVTEKGKDVELRCDPISGHTALYWYRQSLGQGLEFLIYFQGNSAPDKSGLPSDRFSAERTGGSVSTLTIQRTQQEDSAVYLCASSLWASGEYTDTQYFGPGTRLTVL.